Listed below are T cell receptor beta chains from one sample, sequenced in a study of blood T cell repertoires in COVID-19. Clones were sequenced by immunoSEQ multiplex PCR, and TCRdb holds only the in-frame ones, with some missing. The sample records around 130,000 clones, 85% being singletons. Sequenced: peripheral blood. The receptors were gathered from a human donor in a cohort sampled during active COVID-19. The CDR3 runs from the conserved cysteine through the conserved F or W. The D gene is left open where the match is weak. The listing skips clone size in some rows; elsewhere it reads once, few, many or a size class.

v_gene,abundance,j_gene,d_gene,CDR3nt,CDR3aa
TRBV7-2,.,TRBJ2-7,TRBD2,TGTGCCAGCAGCTTAGTGGCGTTGAGCGGGGCCTCCTACGAGCAGTACTTC,CASSLVALSGASYEQYF
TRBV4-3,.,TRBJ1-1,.,TGCGCCAGCAGCCAAGGGGGCTCTGAAGCTTTCTTT,CASSQGGSEAFF
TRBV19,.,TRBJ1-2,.,TGTGCCAGTAGTATAGATTATCGAAAGAGCCTCTATGGCTACACCTTC,CASSIDYRKSLYGYTF
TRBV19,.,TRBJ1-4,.,TGTGCCAGTAGTCCATCAGGGTCAACTAATGAAAAACTGTTTTTT,CASSPSGSTNEKLFF
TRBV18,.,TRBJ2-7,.,TGTGCCAGCTCACGGGGGCCCCTCTACGAGCAGTACTTC,CASSRGPLYEQYF
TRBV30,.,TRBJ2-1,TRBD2,TGTGCCTGGAGACTCCGGCTGGGACAGGGACTAGCGGGAGCCCTCTTGGTCTTC,CAWRLRLGQGLAGALLVF
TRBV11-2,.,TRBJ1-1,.,TGTGCCAGCAGCACAATTTCCAGGGTGAACACTGAAGCTTTCTTT,CASSTISRVNTEAFF
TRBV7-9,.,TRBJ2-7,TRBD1,TGTGCCAGCAGCAACGGGGAGCTCGGACAGGGGTACTTGCACGAGCAGTACTTC,CASSNGELGQGYLHEQYF
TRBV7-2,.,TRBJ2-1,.,TGTGCCAGCAACTTGGACGGGAGCTCCTACAATGAGCAGTTCTTC,CASNLDGSSYNEQFF
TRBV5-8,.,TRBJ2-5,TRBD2,TGTGCCAGCAGCTTGGGGGGACTAGCGGGAGTTGCCCAGTACTTC,CASSLGGLAGVAQYF
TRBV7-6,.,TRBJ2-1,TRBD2,TGTGCCAGCAGCCCTTCGGGGGGGCGGGACAATGAGCAGTTCTTC,CASSPSGGRDNEQFF
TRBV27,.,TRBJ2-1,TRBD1,TGTGCCGGTAATGGACAGGGAAGGGACAATGAGCAGTTCTTC,CAGNGQGRDNEQFF
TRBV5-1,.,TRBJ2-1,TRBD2,TGCGCCAGCAGCTTCGGCGGGAGCTCCTACAATGAGCAGTTCTTC,CASSFGGSSYNEQFF
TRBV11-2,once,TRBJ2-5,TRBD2,TGTGCCAGCAGCTTAGTACTAGCGGGGGTGGAGACCCAGTACTTC,CASSLVLAGVETQYF
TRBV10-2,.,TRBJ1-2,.,TGCGCCAGCAGACCTGGGGCCAGCGGCTACACCTTC,CASRPGASGYTF
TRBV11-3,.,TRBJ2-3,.,TGTGCCAGCAGCTCCCTGTCGGTCGGTACGCAGTATTTT,CASSSLSVGTQYF